This T cell receptor (beta chain) was retrieved from a study of T cell changes during pregnancy in multiple sclerosis. Some clones are missing from TCRdb's copy, which holds only in-frame ones; the method was immunoSEQ multiplex PCR. The profile shows about 40,000 clones, 91% of them singletons. V dropped 7 bases and J dropped 4; count of bases not matched to a gene: 7. Germline V gene data show CDR1 as SGHAT and CDR2 as FQDESV (reference sequence). This CDR3 contains 15 residues. The chain employs TRBV11-1 and TRBJ2-6; 7 bases match TRBD2. The sequence derives from a female donor in good health, enrolled as a control in a pregnancy study. The specimen was CD4+ T cells from peripheral blood mononuclear cells, collected in the second trimester of pregnancy. The DNA for the CDR3 is TGTGCCAGCACGGGAGGCTTGTCCGGGGCCAACGTCCTGACTTTC. Protein: CASTGGLSGANVLTF.